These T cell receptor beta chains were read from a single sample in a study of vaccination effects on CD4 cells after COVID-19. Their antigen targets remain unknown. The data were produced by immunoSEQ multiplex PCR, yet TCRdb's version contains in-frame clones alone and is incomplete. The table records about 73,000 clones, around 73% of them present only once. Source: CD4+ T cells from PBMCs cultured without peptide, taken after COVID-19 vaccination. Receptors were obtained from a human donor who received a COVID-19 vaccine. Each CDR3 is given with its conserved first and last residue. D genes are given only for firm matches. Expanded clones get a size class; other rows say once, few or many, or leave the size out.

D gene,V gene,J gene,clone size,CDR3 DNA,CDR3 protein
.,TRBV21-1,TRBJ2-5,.,TGTGCCAGCAGTGGGGCGGTCGGGGTGGAGACCCAGTACTTC,CASSGAVGVETQYF
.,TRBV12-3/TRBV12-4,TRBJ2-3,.,TGTGCCAGCACCTTTCGTGGCACAGATACGCAGTATTTT,CASTFRGTDTQYF
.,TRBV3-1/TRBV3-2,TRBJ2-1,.,TGTGCCAGCAGCCAAGTTACAGGGTCGGGTAATGAGCAGTTCTTC,CASSQVTGSGNEQFF
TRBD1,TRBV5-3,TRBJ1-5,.,TGTGCCAGAAGCCCCCGGGACAGTCCTCTGCGGCAGCCCCAGCATTTT,CARSPRDSPLRQPQHF
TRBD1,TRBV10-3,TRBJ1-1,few,TGTGCCATCAGTGACCCGGGACAGTCGAACACTGAAGCTTTCTTT,CAISDPGQSNTEAFF
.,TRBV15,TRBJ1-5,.,TGTGCCACCAGCAGAGTGGTAGGGGGAGGACAGCCCCAGCATTTT,CATSRVVGGGQPQHF
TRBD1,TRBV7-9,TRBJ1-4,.,TGTGCCAGCAGCCCCTACAGGGGCTCGGATGAAAAACTGTTTTTT,CASSPYRGSDEKLFF
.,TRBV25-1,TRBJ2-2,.,TGTGCCAGCAGTGCTGGCAGGACGGCCAACACCGGGGAGCTGTTTTTT,CASSAGRTANTGELFF
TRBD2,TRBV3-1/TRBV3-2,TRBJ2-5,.,TGTGCCAGCAGCTTCGGGGGGGCTGGTGAGACCCAGTACTTC,CASSFGGAGETQYF
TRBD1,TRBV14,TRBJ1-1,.,TGTGCCAGCAGCCAAGATAAACCACGACAGGGAGTTTGGACTGAAGCTTTCTTT,CASSQDKPRQGVWTEAFF
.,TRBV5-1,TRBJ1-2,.,TGCGCCAGCAGCCAGGAAAACTATGGCTACACCTTC,CASSQENYGYTF
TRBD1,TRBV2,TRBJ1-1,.,TGTGCCAGCACAGGGGGTCGGGCCACTGAAGCTTTCTTT,CASTGGRATEAFF
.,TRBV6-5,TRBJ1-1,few,TGTGCCGCAGGTCGACATGAGGGATCTGAAGCTTTCTTT,CAAGRHEGSEAFF
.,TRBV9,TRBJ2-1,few,TGTGCCAGCAGCGTAGTAGGGGGGGCCTACAATGAGCAGTTCTTC,CASSVVGGAYNEQFF
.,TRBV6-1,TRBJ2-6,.,TGTGCCAGCAGTGAATTTTCGATCTCTGGGGCCAACGTCCTGACTTTC,CASSEFSISGANVLTF
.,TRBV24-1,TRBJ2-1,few,TGTGCCACCAGTGAACAGGGACCACCCTACAATGAGCAGTTCTTC,CATSEQGPPYNEQFF
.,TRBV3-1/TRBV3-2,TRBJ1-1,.,TGTGCCAGCAGCCACCTGACAGGAGAAGCTTTCTTT,CASSHLTGEAFF
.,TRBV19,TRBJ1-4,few,TGTGCCAGTAGTATCTCGGACCGACAGGCTGAAAAACTGTTTTTT,CASSISDRQAEKLFF
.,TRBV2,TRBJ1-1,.,TGTGCCAGCAGACAACGGGGGAACACTGAAGCTTTCTTT,CASRQRGNTEAFF
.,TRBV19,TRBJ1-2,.,TGTGCCAGTAGTATAGGACAGGTTGACTATGGCTACACCTTC,CASSIGQVDYGYTF
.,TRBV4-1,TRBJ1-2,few,TGCGCCAGCAGCCAAGGTCAATCAGGGAGCTATGGCTACACCTTC,CASSQGQSGSYGYTF
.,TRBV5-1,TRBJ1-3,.,TGCGCCAGCAGTCCCTACAACTCTGGAAACACCATATATTTT,CASSPYNSGNTIYF
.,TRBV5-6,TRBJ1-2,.,TGTGCCAGCAGCTTGGGAGGGCCAGGGCAAGCCTATGGCTACACCTTC,CASSLGGPGQAYGYTF
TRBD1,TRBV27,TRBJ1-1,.,TGTGCCAGCAGTTTATCCCGACAGGGCGGGGCTTTCTTT,CASSLSRQGGAFF
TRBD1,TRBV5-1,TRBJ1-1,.,TGCGCCAGCAGCTTGGGGACAGGGGTGTACACTGAAGCTTTCTTT,CASSLGTGVYTEAFF
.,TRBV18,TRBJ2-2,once,TGTGCCAGCTCACTGGCTCCCGGGGAGCTGTTTTTT,CASSLAPGELFF
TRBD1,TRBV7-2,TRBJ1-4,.,TGTGCCAGCAGACGAGGGACAGGTGCAACTAATGAAAAACTGTTTTTT,CASRRGTGATNEKLFF
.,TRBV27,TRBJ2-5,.,TGTGCCAGCAGCCCCGCCCCCAGGGGCCAAGAGACCCAGTACTTC,CASSPAPRGQETQYF
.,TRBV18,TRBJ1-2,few,TGTGCCAGCTCAGAGGGAGCAACCGGTGGCTACACCTTC,CASSEGATGGYTF
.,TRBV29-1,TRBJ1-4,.,TGCAGCGTTGTCGGGACTAATGAAAAACTGTTTTTT,CSVVGTNEKLFF
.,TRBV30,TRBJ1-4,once,TGTGCCTGGGACCGGGTGGGCGGCGAAAAACTGTTTTTT,CAWDRVGGEKLFF
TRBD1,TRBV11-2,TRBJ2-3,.,TGTGCCAGCAGCCCCGACAGGGATTGGCAGTATTTT,CASSPDRDWQYF
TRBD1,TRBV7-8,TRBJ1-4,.,TGTGCCAGCAGCGCAGGAAGGGGGCTTAATGAAAAACTGTTTTTT,CASSAGRGLNEKLFF
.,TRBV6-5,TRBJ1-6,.,TGTGCCAGCACCGACGGGCCCTATAATTCACCCCTCCACTTT,CASTDGPYNSPLHF
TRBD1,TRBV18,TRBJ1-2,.,TGTGCCAGCTCTGAGGGGGCGGTCGATGGCTACACCTTC,CASSEGAVDGYTF
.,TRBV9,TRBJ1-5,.,TGTGCCAGCAGCGTAGGGGGATCCAATCAGCCCCAGCATTTT,CASSVGGSNQPQHF
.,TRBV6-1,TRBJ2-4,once,TGTGCCAGCAGTGAATTGGGGCAGTTAGCCAAAAACATTCAGTACTTC,CASSELGQLAKNIQYF
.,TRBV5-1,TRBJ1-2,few,TGCGCCAGCAACTTGGAGGGGGGTGACTATGGCTACACCTTC,CASNLEGGDYGYTF
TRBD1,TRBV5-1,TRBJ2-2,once,TGCGCCAGCAGCTCCCGACAGGGGGGCACCGGGGAGCTGTTTTTT,CASSSRQGGTGELFF
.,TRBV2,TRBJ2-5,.,TGTGCCAGCAGTGTTAACACGGTCCAGGTGGAGACCCAGTACTTC,CASSVNTVQVETQYF
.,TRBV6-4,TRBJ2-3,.,TGTGCCAGCAGTGACACCCAACCCCGGGGGGCCCGCACAGATACGCAGTATTTT,CASSDTQPRGARTDTQYF
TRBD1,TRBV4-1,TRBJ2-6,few,TGCGCCAGCAGCCAAGCCGGGACAGGGGGCATCTCTGGGGCCAACGTCCTGACTTTC,CASSQAGTGGISGANVLTF
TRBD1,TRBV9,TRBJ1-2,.,TGTGCCAGCAGCGTAGATACAGGGGTAGGCTACACCTTC,CASSVDTGVGYTF
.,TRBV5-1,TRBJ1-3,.,TGCGCCAGCAGCTTGAGAACCTCTGGAAACACCATATATTTT,CASSLRTSGNTIYF
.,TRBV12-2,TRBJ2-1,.,TGTGCAAGTCGCTTAGGTTTCCCAAGGGGCTACAATGAGCAGTTCTTC,CASRLGFPRGYNEQFF
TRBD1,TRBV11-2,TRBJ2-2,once,TGTGCCAGCAGCTTAGTCGGGACAGCAACCGGGGAGCTGTTTTTT,CASSLVGTATGELFF
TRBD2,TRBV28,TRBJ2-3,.,TGTGCCAGCAGAAGACTAGCGGGGGGGCCGTTATTTTCAGATACGCAGTATTTT,CASRRLAGGPLFSDTQYF
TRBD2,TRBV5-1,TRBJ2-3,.,TGCGCCAGCAGCTTGTCCCCGGGGTTAGCGGGGGTGGATACGCAGTATTTT,CASSLSPGLAGVDTQYF
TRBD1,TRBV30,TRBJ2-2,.,TGTGCCTGGAGAGGGACAGGGGCCGGGGAGCTGTTTTTT,CAWRGTGAGELFF
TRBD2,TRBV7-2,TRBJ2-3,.,TGTGCCAGCACCAAACTAGCGGGGGGGCTAGATACGCAGTATTTT,CASTKLAGGLDTQYF
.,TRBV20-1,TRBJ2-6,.,TGCAGTGCTAGTCCGTCTGTTGACGTGTCTGGGGCCAACGTCCTGACTTTC,CSASPSVDVSGANVLTF
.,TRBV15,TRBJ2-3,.,TGTGCCACCAGCAGATTGGACACCCCAGGTACGCAGTATTTT,CATSRLDTPGTQYF
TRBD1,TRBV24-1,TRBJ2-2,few,TGTGCCACCAGTGGTTATGGGATCGTGACAGGGTGGGGCACCGGGGAGCTGTTTTTT,CATSGYGIVTGWGTGELFF
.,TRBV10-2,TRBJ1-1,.,TGCGCCAGCAGCGAACAAGGGCAGGGCTACACTGAAGCTTTCTTT,CASSEQGQGYTEAFF
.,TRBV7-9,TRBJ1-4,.,TGTGCCAGCAGCTTAGCGCTAAGGGCCGGGGAAAAACTGTTTTTT,CASSLALRAGEKLFF
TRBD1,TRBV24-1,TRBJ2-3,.,TGTGCCACCAGCACGCGATCGGACAGGGGCACAGATACGCAGTATTTT,CATSTRSDRGTDTQYF
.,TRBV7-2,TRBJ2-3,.,TGTGCCAGCAGCTTAGCTGGGCCAGATACGCAGTATTTT,CASSLAGPDTQYF
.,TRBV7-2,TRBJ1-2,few,TGTGCCAGCAGCTTAACCGGGAATGGTAACTATGGCTACACCTTC,CASSLTGNGNYGYTF